The clone carrying this T cell receptor (beta chain) has at least ten counts. Its target is not known. TCR beta CDR3 region amplification was performed from RNA transcripts. The HTBI set primed first-round TCR CDR3 RT-PCR. A single record per CDR3 protein comes from TCRdb applying MiXCR to the multiplex PCR reads. This sample yields 500,000 to 650,000 distinct CDR3 sequences, of which nearly 20% are seen a single time; about half belongs to the top ten. This record belongs to a study of T cells in Graves' hyperthyroidism and ophthalmopathy. General study points: A model built on 13 V-J features separated ophthalmopathy from stable hyperthyroidism. Ophthalmopathy prediction by the model preceded onset by a median about 6.5 months.

Uncontrolled infection, other autoimmune disease, pregnancy and lactation each barred patients from inclusion. PBMCs stemmed from over 7.5 ml fresh peripheral blood. Germline values: CDR1 SGHAT, CDR2 FQDESV (reference sequence). V was clipped by 1 base and J by 10 bases, with 5 bases between them. CDR3 length: 11 amino acids. This TCR was sampled from a middle-aged man with Graves' ophthalmopathy. V gene TRBV11-1 combines with J gene TRBJ2-1; D not resolved. The source material was blood. The CDR3 loop reads CASSLGWEQFF. CDR3 nucleotides: TGTGCCAGCAGCTTAGGGTGGGAGCAGTTCTTC.